Listed below are T cell receptor beta chains from one sample, sequenced in a study of STAT5B mutations in CD4+ large granular lymphocyte leukemia. TCRdb's copy holds only in-frame clones and misses some; the assay was immunoSEQ multiplex PCR. The sample has 30,000 to 40,000 clones; more than 75% are singletons. Source material: CD4+ T cells from blood buffy coats. The source is a human donor in good health. Each CDR3 is given with its conserved first and last residue. The order of the fields is J gene, CDR3 length, clone size, D gene, V gene, CDR3 protein, CDR3 DNA. D genes are given only for firm matches. The size of a clone is reported for some rows only, either as once, few or many, or as a class for expanded clones.

J: TRBJ1-1; length: 14; size: NA; D: NA; V: TRBV5-6; CDR3: CASSLGLENTEAFF; DNA: TGTGCCAGCAGCTTGGGACTGGAGAACACTGAAGCTTTCTTT
J: TRBJ2-4; length: 11; size: NA; D: NA; V: TRBV27; CDR3: CASSDLDIQYF; DNA: TGTGCCAGCAGTGACTTGGACATTCAGTACTTC
J: TRBJ1-2; length: 13; size: NA; D: NA; V: TRBV19; CDR3: CASTLGSAYGYTF; DNA: TGTGCCAGTACTCTCGGCAGTGCCTATGGCTACACCTTC
J: TRBJ2-7; length: 15; size: once; D: TRBD1; V: TRBV5-4; CDR3: CASSMGFGTGPEQYF; DNA: TGTGCCAGCAGCATGGGCTTCGGGACAGGGCCCGAGCAGTACTTC
J: TRBJ1-2; length: 16; size: NA; D: TRBD1; V: TRBV6-5; CDR3: CASNYLGTGANYGYTF; DNA: TGTGCCAGCAATTACCTCGGGACAGGTGCTAACTATGGCTACACCTTC
J: TRBJ1-5; length: 16; size: NA; D: NA; V: TRBV5-6; CDR3: CASSLGHVLSNQPQHF; DNA: TGTGCCAGCAGCCTAGGACACGTTCTTAGCAATCAGCCCCAGCATTTT
J: TRBJ2-1; length: 18; size: NA; D: NA; V: TRBV15; CDR3: CATSRLGIVGGSYNEQFF; DNA: TGTGCCACCAGCAGATTGGGGATAGTAGGGGGCTCCTACAATGAGCAGTTCTTC
J: TRBJ1-1; length: 14; size: NA; D: NA; V: TRBV5-5; CDR3: CASSLGVTGAEAFF; DNA: TGTGCCAGCAGCTTGGGGGTGACGGGGGCCGAAGCTTTCTTT
J: TRBJ2-4; length: 14; size: NA; D: NA; V: TRBV19; CDR3: CASSIGAAKNIQYF; DNA: TGTGCCAGTAGTATCGGTGCGGCCAAAAACATTCAGTACTTC
J: TRBJ2-6; length: 17; size: few; D: TRBD1; V: TRBV15; CDR3: CATSRGTGAGGANVLTF; DNA: TGTGCCACCAGCAGAGGGACAGGGGCTGGAGGGGCCAACGTCCTGACTTTC
J: TRBJ1-1; length: 14; size: NA; D: NA; V: TRBV7-6; CDR3: CASSLRGPNTEAFF; DNA: TGTGCCAGCAGCTTAAGGGGCCCGAACACTGAAGCTTTCTTT
J: TRBJ1-4; length: 14; size: NA; D: NA; V: TRBV30; CDR3: CAWSVVATNEKLFF; DNA: TGTGCCTGGAGTGTAGTTGCAACTAATGAAAAACTGTTTTTT
J: TRBJ2-3; length: 14; size: NA; D: NA; V: TRBV30; CDR3: CAWTAGLSTDTQYF; DNA: TGTGCCTGGACTGCGGGGCTAAGCACAGATACGCAGTATTTT
J: TRBJ2-1; length: 14; size: NA; D: NA; V: TRBV14; CDR3: CASLPLSQRDEQFF; DNA: TGTGCCTCTCTTCCCTTATCCCAGCGAGATGAGCAGTTCTTC
J: TRBJ1-3; length: 16; size: few; D: NA; V: TRBV5-4; CDR3: CASSATGRGSGNTIYF; DNA: TGTGCCAGCAGCGCTACAGGGAGAGGCTCTGGAAACACCATATATTTT
J: TRBJ1-2; length: 15; size: NA; D: NA; V: TRBV7-9; CDR3: CASSQSGIPNYGYTF; DNA: TGTGCCAGCAGCCAGAGCGGGATTCCTAACTATGGCTACACCTTC
J: TRBJ1-6; length: 17; size: NA; D: TRBD1; V: TRBV14; CDR3: CASSQASVGQGFSPLHF; DNA: TGTGCCAGCAGCCAAGCTTCCGTAGGACAGGGGTTTTCACCCCTCCACTTT
J: TRBJ1-3; length: 15; size: NA; D: NA; V: TRBV7-2; CDR3: CASSPQAGSGNTIYF; DNA: TGTGCCAGCAGCCCCCAGGCGGGAAGCGGAAACACCATATATTTT
J: TRBJ2-2; length: 15; size: NA; D: NA; V: TRBV30; CDR3: CAWRPGGPNTGELFF; DNA: TGTGCCTGGAGACCCGGAGGGCCGAACACCGGGGAGCTGTTTTTT
J: TRBJ2-2; length: 14; size: NA; D: NA; V: TRBV5-1; CDR3: CASSLEELTGELFF; DNA: TGCGCCAGCAGCTTGGAGGAGCTCACCGGGGAGCTGTTTTTT
J: TRBJ1-2; length: 15; size: NA; D: NA; V: TRBV11-2; CDR3: CASSLSGPIGYGYTF; DNA: TGTGCCAGCAGCTTATCAGGTCCCATCGGGTATGGCTACACCTTC
J: TRBJ2-7; length: 13; size: few; D: NA; V: TRBV5-6; CDR3: CASRSIGGGEQYF; DNA: TGTGCCAGCAGATCAATAGGGGGTGGAGAGCAGTACTTC
J: TRBJ2-2; length: 14; size: NA; D: TRBD1; V: TRBV6-4; CDR3: CASSAQGASGELFF; DNA: TGTGCCAGCAGTGCGCAGGGGGCGAGCGGGGAGCTGTTTTTT
J: TRBJ1-1; length: 17; size: NA; D: TRBD1; V: TRBV23-1; CDR3: CASSQNPGTVRSTEAFF; DNA: TGCGCCAGCAGTCAAAACCCCGGGACAGTACGTAGCACTGAAGCTTTCTTT
J: TRBJ2-7; length: 12; size: NA; D: NA; V: TRBV5-8; CDR3: CASSSYSYEQYF; DNA: TGTGCCAGCAGCTCCTATTCCTACGAGCAGTACTTC
J: TRBJ1-2; length: 18; size: few; D: NA; V: TRBV4-1; CDR3: CASSQDWGTSQVLYGYTF; DNA: TGCGCCAGCAGCCAAGATTGGGGGACGTCCCAAGTCCTCTATGGCTACACCTTC
J: TRBJ2-7; length: 16; size: few; D: NA; V: TRBV5-1; CDR3: CASSLVGGDFSYEQYF; DNA: TGCGCCAGCAGCTTGGTGGGGGGAGATTTCTCCTACGAGCAGTACTTC
J: TRBJ2-7; length: 15; size: NA; D: TRBD1; V: TRBV6-5; CDR3: CASSQAWTGGYEQYF; DNA: TGTGCCAGCAGCCAGGCTTGGACAGGGGGCTACGAGCAGTACTTC
J: TRBJ1-1; length: 15; size: NA; D: TRBD1; V: TRBV5-4; CDR3: CASSLGDRGLAEAFF; DNA: TGTGCCAGCAGCTTGGGGGACAGGGGGCTGGCTGAAGCTTTCTTT
J: TRBJ1-6; length: 14; size: few; D: NA; V: TRBV6-5; CDR3: CASRDRPNNSPLHF; DNA: TGTGCCAGCAGGGACCGCCCTAATAATTCACCCCTCCACTTT
J: TRBJ2-7; length: 15; size: once; D: TRBD1; V: TRBV11-3; CDR3: CASSLGQGLTYEQYF; DNA: TGTGCCAGCAGCCTGGGACAGGGGTTAACCTACGAGCAGTACTTC
J: TRBJ2-5; length: 14; size: NA; D: TRBD1; V: TRBV9; CDR3: CASSEGQGYETQYF; DNA: TGTGCCAGCAGCGAGGGACAGGGATACGAGACCCAGTACTTC
J: TRBJ2-7; length: 15; size: NA; D: TRBD1; V: TRBV11-2; CDR3: CASSLVRGLSYEQYF; DNA: TGTGCCAGCAGCTTAGTAAGGGGGCTCTCCTACGAGCAGTACTTC
J: TRBJ1-4; length: 13; size: once; D: NA; V: TRBV6-6; CDR3: CASSYGRDEKLFF; DNA: TGTGCCAGCAGTTACGGCCGGGATGAAAAACTGTTTTTT
J: TRBJ1-5; length: 12; size: NA; D: NA; V: TRBV29-1; CDR3: CSVTGTNQPQHF; DNA: TGCAGCGTAACAGGGACAAATCAGCCCCAGCATTTT
J: TRBJ2-3; length: 12; size: NA; D: NA; V: TRBV19; CDR3: CASEGGSDTQYF; DNA: TGTGCCTCGGAGGGGGGATCAGATACGCAGTATTTT
J: TRBJ1-3; length: 15; size: NA; D: TRBD1; V: TRBV10-2; CDR3: CASAGGGSTGNTIYF; DNA: TGCGCCAGCGCAGGGGGGGGTAGCACTGGAAACACCATATATTTT
J: TRBJ1-6; length: 16; size: NA; D: NA; V: TRBV4-1; CDR3: CASSLGRSSYNSPLHF; DNA: TGCGCCAGCAGCCTGGGAAGGAGCTCCTATAATTCACCCCTCCACTTT
J: TRBJ2-7; length: 12; size: NA; D: NA; V: TRBV7-9; CDR3: CASGDGGYEQYF; DNA: TGTGCCAGCGGAGACGGGGGCTACGAGCAGTACTTC
J: TRBJ1-2; length: 14; size: NA; D: TRBD1; V: TRBV7-9; CDR3: CASSSTTGDYGYTF; DNA: TGTGCCAGCAGCTCCACGACAGGGGACTATGGCTACACCTTC
J: TRBJ2-7; length: 15; size: NA; D: TRBD1; V: TRBV5-5; CDR3: CASSSLGQGTYEQYF; DNA: TGTGCCAGCAGCTCTCTGGGACAGGGCACCTACGAGCAGTACTTC
J: TRBJ1-5; length: 13; size: few; D: NA; V: TRBV18; CDR3: CASSPGGNQPQHF; DNA: TGTGCCAGCTCACCAGGGGGCAATCAGCCCCAGCATTTT
J: TRBJ1-1; length: 13; size: few; D: NA; V: TRBV7-2; CDR3: CAETGLMNTEAFF; DNA: TGTGCCGAGACAGGACTCATGAACACTGAAGCTTTCTTT
J: TRBJ1-6; length: 13; size: NA; D: NA; V: TRBV11-2; CDR3: CASSSGRDSPLHF; DNA: TGTGCCAGCAGCTCGGGGCGCGATTCACCCCTCCACTTT
J: TRBJ1-1; length: 11; size: NA; D: NA; V: TRBV6-5; CDR3: CASSSNTEAFF; DNA: TGTGCCAGCAGTTCGAACACTGAAGCTTTCTTT
J: TRBJ1-5; length: 16; size: NA; D: NA; V: TRBV21-1; CDR3: CASSKEQYRSNQPQHF; DNA: TGTGCCAGCAGCAAAGAGCAATACCGGAGCAATCAGCCCCAGCATTTT
J: TRBJ1-4; length: 15; size: NA; D: NA; V: TRBV15; CDR3: CATSSGGGVDEKLFF; DNA: TGTGCCACCAGCAGTGGGGGAGGGGTGGATGAAAAACTGTTTTTT
J: TRBJ1-6; length: 16; size: NA; D: NA; V: TRBV11-2; CDR3: CASSRDWSSYNSPLHF; DNA: TGTGCCAGCAGCCGAGACTGGAGCTCCTATAATTCACCCCTCCACTTT
J: TRBJ2-2; length: 15; size: few; D: NA; V: TRBV7-6; CDR3: CASSPGNRAIGELFF; DNA: TGTGCCAGCAGTCCCGGGAACCGGGCCATCGGGGAGCTGTTTTTT
J: TRBJ2-2; length: 15; size: once; D: TRBD1; V: TRBV10-3; CDR3: CATDQTGGDTGELFF; DNA: TGTGCCACCGATCAGACAGGGGGTGACACCGGGGAGCTGTTTTTT
J: TRBJ2-7; length: 15; size: NA; D: NA; V: TRBV4-2; CDR3: CASSQGSGGSYEQYF; DNA: TGTGCCAGCAGCCAAGGCTCTGGGGGATCCTACGAGCAGTACTTC
J: TRBJ2-7; length: 16; size: NA; D: TRBD2; V: TRBV5-4; CDR3: CASSLAGGGGSYEQYF; DNA: TGTGCCAGCAGCTTGGCAGGCGGGGGGGGCTCCTACGAGCAGTACTTC
J: TRBJ2-2; length: 14; size: few; D: TRBD1; V: TRBV9; CDR3: CASSARGQGGELFF; DNA: TGTGCCAGCAGCGCCAGGGGGCAGGGCGGGGAGCTGTTTTTT
J: TRBJ1-2; length: 13; size: NA; D: TRBD1; V: TRBV10-2; CDR3: CASAGQGVYGYTF; DNA: TGCGCCAGCGCGGGACAGGGGGTATATGGCTACACCTTC
J: TRBJ2-7; length: 14; size: NA; D: NA; V: TRBV7-2; CDR3: CASSLWGQAYEQYF; DNA: TGTGCCAGCAGCTTATGGGGGCAGGCCTACGAGCAGTACTTC
J: TRBJ2-5; length: 12; size: NA; D: NA; V: TRBV10-1; CDR3: CASSGRGETQYF; DNA: TGCGCCAGCAGTGGACGGGGAGAGACCCAGTACTTC
J: TRBJ2-7; length: 15; size: NA; D: TRBD1; V: TRBV6-1; CDR3: CASSELWTGAYEQYF; DNA: TGTGCCAGCAGTGAACTATGGACAGGTGCCTACGAGCAGTACTTC
J: TRBJ1-1; length: 14; size: few; D: TRBD1; V: TRBV5-6; CDR3: CASSFTGTGTEAFF; DNA: TGTGCCAGCAGCTTTACCGGGACAGGAACTGAAGCTTTCTTT
J: TRBJ2-2; length: 15; size: few; D: TRBD1; V: TRBV4-1; CDR3: CASSPGQGATGELFF; DNA: TGCGCCAGCAGCCCGGGACAGGGGGCCACCGGGGAGCTGTTTTTT